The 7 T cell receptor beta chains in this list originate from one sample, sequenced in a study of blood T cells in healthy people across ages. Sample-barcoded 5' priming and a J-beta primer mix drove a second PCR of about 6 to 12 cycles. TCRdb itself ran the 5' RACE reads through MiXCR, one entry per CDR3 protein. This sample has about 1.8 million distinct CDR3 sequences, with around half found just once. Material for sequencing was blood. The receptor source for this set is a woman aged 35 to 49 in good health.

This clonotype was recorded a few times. CDR3 region: CASSLIRTGNEQFF. In DNA, the CDR3 is TGTGCCAGCAGTTTAATTCGGACAGGGAATGAGCAGTTCTTC. This chain connects TRBV27 to TRBJ2-1; TRBD1 agrees at 8 bases. V gave up 2 bases and J gave up 7 bases; unmatched junction bases: 4. Germline-derived CDR1 and CDR2 are MNHEY and SMNVEV (reference sequence). This CDR3 comprises 14 residues.

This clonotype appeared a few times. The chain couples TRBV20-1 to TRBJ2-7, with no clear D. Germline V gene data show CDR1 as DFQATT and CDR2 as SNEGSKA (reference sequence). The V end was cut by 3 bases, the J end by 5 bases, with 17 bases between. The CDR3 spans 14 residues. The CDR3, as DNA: TGCAGTGCTAGTGACGACCCAGTGGATGACGAGCAGTACTTC. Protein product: CSASDDPVDDEQYF.

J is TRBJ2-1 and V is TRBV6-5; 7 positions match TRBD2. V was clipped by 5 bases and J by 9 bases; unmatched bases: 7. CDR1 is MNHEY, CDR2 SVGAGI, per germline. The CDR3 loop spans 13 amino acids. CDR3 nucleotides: TGTGCCAGCAGTGCCGGACTAGTTCCTGAGCAGTTCTTC. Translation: CASSAGLVPEQFF.

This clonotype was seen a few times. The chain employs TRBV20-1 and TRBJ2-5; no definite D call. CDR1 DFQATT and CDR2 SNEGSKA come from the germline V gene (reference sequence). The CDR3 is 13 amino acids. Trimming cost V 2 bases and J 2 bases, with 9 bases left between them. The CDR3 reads CSARFYGQETQYF. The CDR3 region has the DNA TGCAGTGCTAGATTCTACGGGCAAGAGACCCAGTACTTC.

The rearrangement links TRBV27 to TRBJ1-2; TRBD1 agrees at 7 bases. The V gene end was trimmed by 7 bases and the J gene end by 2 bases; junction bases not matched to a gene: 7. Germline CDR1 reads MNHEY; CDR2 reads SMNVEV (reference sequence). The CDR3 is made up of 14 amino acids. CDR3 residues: CASTPTGVNYGYTF. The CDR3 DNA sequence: TGTGCCAGCACCCCAACAGGGGTGAACTATGGCTACACCTTC.

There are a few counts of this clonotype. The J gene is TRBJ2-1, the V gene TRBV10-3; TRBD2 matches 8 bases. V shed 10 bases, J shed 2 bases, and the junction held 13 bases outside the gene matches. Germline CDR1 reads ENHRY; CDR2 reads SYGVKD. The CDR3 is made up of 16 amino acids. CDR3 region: CATSGGEINPYNEQFF. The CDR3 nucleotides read TGTGCCACCAGCGGGGGCGAGATTAATCCCTACAATGAGCAGTTCTTC.

The CDR3 DNA follows: TGTGCCAGCAGCTCCTCTAGCGCGGGAGGGAAAGAGACCCAGTACTTC. It specifies CASSSSSAGGKETQYF. V and J are TRBV7-3 and TRBJ2-5; 9 nucleotides match TRBD2. The V gene end was trimmed by 4 bases and the J gene end by 3 bases; junction bases not matched to a gene: 9. The CDR3 is 16 residues long. Germline V gene lookup returns CDR1 SGHTA and CDR2 FQGTGA.